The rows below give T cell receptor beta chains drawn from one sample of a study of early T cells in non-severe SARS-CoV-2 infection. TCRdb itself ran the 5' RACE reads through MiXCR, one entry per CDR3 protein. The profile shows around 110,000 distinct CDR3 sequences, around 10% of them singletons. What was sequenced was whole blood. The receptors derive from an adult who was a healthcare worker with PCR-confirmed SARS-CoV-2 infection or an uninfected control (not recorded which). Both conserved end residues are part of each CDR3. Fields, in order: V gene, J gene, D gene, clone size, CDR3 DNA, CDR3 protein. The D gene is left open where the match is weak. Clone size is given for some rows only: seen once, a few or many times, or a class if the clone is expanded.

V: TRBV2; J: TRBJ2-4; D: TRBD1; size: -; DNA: TGTGCCAGCAGTGGGGCAGGGGGCGGCAAAAACATTCAGTACTTC; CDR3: CASSGAGGGKNIQYF
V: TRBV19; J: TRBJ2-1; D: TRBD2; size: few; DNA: TGTGCCAGTAGTATGACTAGCGGGAGGGCCGGGACCTACAATGAGCAGTTCTTC; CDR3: CASSMTSGRAGTYNEQFF
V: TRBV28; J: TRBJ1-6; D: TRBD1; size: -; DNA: TGTGCCAGCAGTTTACGGACAGGGGGCTCCTATAATTCACCCCTCCACTTT; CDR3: CASSLRTGGSYNSPLHF
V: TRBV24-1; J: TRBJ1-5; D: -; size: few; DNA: TGTGCCACCAATCCCACCGAGAAACCCATCAATCAGCCCCAGCATTTT; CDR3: CATNPTEKPINQPQHF
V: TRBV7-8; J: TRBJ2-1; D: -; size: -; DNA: TGTGCCAGCAGCTCCCTATGGGTAAGAGGAAATGAGCAGTTCTTC; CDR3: CASSSLWVRGNEQFF
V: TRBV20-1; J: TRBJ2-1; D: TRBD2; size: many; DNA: TGCAGTGCTAGAGTGCTGACTAGCGGGCTGGATGAGCAGTTCTTC; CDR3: CSARVLTSGLDEQFF
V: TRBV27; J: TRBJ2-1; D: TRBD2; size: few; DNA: TGTGCCAGCAGTTCTAGCGGGAGGGCCACCCCTCTTTACAATGAGCAGTTCTTC; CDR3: CASSSSGRATPLYNEQFF
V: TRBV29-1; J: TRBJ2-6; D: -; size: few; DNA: TGCAGCGTTACTCCCACTGGGGCCAACGTCCTGACTTTC; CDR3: CSVTPTGANVLTF
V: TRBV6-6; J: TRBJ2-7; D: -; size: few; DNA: TGTGCCAGCAGTTACGGGCGTGGGGAGTGGAGCGAGCAGTACTTC; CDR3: CASSYGRGEWSEQYF
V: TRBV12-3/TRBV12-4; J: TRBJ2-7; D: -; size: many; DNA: TGTGCCAGCAGTCCGCGGATCTACGAGCAGTACTTC; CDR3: CASSPRIYEQYF
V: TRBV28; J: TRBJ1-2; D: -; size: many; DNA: TGTGCGTCGGGCACTACCGGGTTACCAGGGGGCTACACCTTC; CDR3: CASGTTGLPGGYTF
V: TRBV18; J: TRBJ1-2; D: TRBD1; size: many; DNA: TGTGCCAGCTCACGGGACAGGGTCAATGGCTACACCTTC; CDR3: CASSRDRVNGYTF
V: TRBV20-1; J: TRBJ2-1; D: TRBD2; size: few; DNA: TGCAGTGCTAGCGACTCCGGGACTAGCGGGAGTCAATTCTTC; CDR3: CSASDSGTSGSQFF
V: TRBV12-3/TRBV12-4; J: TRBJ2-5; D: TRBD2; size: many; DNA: TGTGCCAGCAGCCATATCGGGGGGGGAGAGACCCAGTACTTC; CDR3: CASSHIGGGETQYF
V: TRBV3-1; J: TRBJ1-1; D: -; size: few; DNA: TGTGCCAGCAGCCCGAGGCCCTGGGGCTTTTCGGACCCCGAAGCTTTCTTT; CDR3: CASSPRPWGFSDPEAFF
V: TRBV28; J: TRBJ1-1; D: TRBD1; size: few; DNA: TGTGCCAGCGGTTGGGGGACAGGGGGAGCTTTCTTT; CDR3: CASGWGTGGAFF
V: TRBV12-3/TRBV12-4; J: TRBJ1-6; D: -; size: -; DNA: TGTGCCAGCAGTTTCGGCAGTGACTCACCCCTCCACTTT; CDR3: CASSFGSDSPLHF
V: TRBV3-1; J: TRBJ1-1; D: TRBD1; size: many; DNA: TGTGCCAGCAGCCAAGAGTGGACAGGGAACACTGAAGCTTTCTTT; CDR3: CASSQEWTGNTEAFF
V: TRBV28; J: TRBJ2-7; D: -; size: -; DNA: TGTGCCAGCAGGCCTACCGGACAGCCCTACGAGCAGTACTTC; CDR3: CASRPTGQPYEQYF
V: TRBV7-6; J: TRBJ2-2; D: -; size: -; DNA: TGTGCCAGCAGCCAACCGGGACATAGAGTTTCGAACACCGGGGAGCTGTTTTTT; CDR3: CASSQPGHRVSNTGELFF
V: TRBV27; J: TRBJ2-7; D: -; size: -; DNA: TGTGCCAGCCGAACCGGGACGAAGATACCCTACGAGCAGTACTTC; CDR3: CASRTGTKIPYEQYF
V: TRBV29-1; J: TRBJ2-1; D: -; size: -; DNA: TGCAGCGTTGGTACCAGGGGGGATGAGCAGTTCTTC; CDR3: CSVGTRGDEQFF
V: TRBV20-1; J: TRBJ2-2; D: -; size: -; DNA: TGCAGTGCTAAAGAACTAAGTAGCGGCAACACCGGGGAGCTGTTTTTT; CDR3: CSAKELSSGNTGELFF
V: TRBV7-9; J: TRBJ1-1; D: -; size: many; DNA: TGTGCCAGCACCTTCGGGGGGGCCGAAGCTTTCTTT; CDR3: CASTFGGAEAFF
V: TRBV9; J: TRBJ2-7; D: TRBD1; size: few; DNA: TGTGCCAGCAGCCGCGGACAGGGTTTGGAGCAGTACTTC; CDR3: CASSRGQGLEQYF
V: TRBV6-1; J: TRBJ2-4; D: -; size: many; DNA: TGTGCCAGCAGTTCTCAACTACAGGTAGCGGAGTACTTC; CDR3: CASSSQLQVAEYF
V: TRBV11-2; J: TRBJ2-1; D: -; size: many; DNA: TGTGCCAGCAGCTTAACCCCCGCGGTTGGGCATGAGCAGTTCTTC; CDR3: CASSLTPAVGHEQFF
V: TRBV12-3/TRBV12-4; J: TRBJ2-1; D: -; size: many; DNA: TGTGCCAGCGGAAACAATGAGCAGTTCTTC; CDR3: CASGNNEQFF
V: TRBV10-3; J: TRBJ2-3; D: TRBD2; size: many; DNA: TGTGCCATAGAGGCGGGAGGGGCAGATACGCAGTATTTT; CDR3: CAIEAGGADTQYF
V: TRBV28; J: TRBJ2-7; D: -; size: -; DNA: TGTGCCAGCAGTTTTTCGGGGACTTCGGTGGGGGAGCAGTACTTC; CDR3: CASSFSGTSVGEQYF
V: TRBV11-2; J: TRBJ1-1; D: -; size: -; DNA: TGTGCCAGCAGCTTAGGCGTTGGGGCGACTGAAGCTTTCTTT; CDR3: CASSLGVGATEAFF
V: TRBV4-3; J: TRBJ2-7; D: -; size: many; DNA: TGCGCCAGCAGCCAAGAAATAGGGCGGATTCTGGGCTACTACGAGCAGTACTTC; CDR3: CASSQEIGRILGYYEQYF
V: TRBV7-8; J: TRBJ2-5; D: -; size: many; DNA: TGTGCCAGCAGCCTACAGAGGGCAGGGAAGCCCCAGTACTTC; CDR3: CASSLQRAGKPQYF
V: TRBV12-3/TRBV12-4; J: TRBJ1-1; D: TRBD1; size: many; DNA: TGTGCCAGCACCCAAAGAGACAGGGCGACTGAAGCTTTCTTT; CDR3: CASTQRDRATEAFF
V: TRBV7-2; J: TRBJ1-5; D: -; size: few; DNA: TGTGCCAGCAGCTTTTCCGGGGGCGGGGATCAGCCCCAGCATTTT; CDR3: CASSFSGGGDQPQHF
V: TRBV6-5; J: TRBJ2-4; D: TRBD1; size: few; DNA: TGTGCCAGCAGTCGACAGGGAGAAAACATTCAGTACTTC; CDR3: CASSRQGENIQYF
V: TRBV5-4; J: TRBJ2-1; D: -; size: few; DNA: TGTGCCAGCAGCTCAGAATTGAGCTCCTACAATGAGCAGTTCTTC; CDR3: CASSSELSSYNEQFF
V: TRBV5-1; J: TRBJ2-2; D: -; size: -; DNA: TGCGCCAGCAGCTTGCCTCAGGGGAACACCGGGGAGCTGTTTTTT; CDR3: CASSLPQGNTGELFF